This T cell receptor (delta chain) comes out of a study of γδ T cells in repeated Plasmodium falciparum infection. Study background: Sampling occurred at baseline, pre-infection for selected infections, and 21 days post-infection. Malian repertoires were sampled cross-sectionally without transmission and longitudinally through febrile malaria. Findings and limits, study-wide: Vgamma9/Vdelta2+ T cells showed a stable polyclonal repertoire with shared TCRgamma sequences.

TCRdb re-analyzed the multiplex PCR reads via CATT. In the table there are roughly 90,000 delta-chain clones, 0.75% to 1% of which are singletons. Vgamma9/Vdelta2+ and Vdelta2-negative gammadelta T cells were flow-sorted from PBMC for bulk sequencing. Turning to this clone: What it recognizes is unknown. The TCRdb protein comes from a much larger clone and disagrees with this DNA's translation at residue 16, likely due to a read error; the protein given here is derived from the DNA.

CDR3 length: 17 amino acids. Germline values: CDR1 GEAIGNYY, CDR2 EKD. Sequenced: gamma-delta T cells from blood. The receptor was derived from a pool of human donors (malaria-infected and uninfected, not separated). The V gene is given as TRDV2, and no J gene call is available; TRDD3 is the table's D call and was not checked against the DNA. The CDR3 protein is CACDLALLGVITDKLTF. The CDR3 nucleotides read TGTGCCTGTGACTTGGCGCTACTGGGGGTTATCACCGATAAACTCACCTTT.